This record concerns one T cell receptor (beta chain) sequence. Its antigen remains unknown. The entry originates in a study of blood T cells in healthy people across ages. Study-level findings and limits: It was held that diversity estimates obtained from one million T cells represented underestimates.

Each donor supplied approximately 10 milliliters of peripheral blood. No fewer than 6 micrograms of total RNA were isolated from every sample. With 0 bases removed from V and 6 bases from J, the gap between germline ends came to 10 bases. The CDR3 has 14 amino acids. Germline V gene sequence: CDR1 SGHRS, CDR2 YFSETQ. Primers used in a second PCR of roughly 6 to 12 cycles were a sample-barcoded 5' primer and a J-beta primer mix. Each single sample gave us at least 3 million CDR3-containing paired-end reads. A single record per CDR3 protein comes from TCRdb applying MiXCR to the 5' RACE reads. The table lists approximately 600,000 distinct CDR3 sequences, 58% of them singletons.

Sequenced input: blood. The TCR sequence derives from a man aged 55 to 70 in good health. The chain couples TRBV5-1 to TRBJ2-1; tentatively, D is TRBD1 (5 bases). CDR3 DNA: TGCGCCAGCAGCTTGGGGGGCCCATTCAATGAGCAGTTCTTC. It yields the protein CASSLGGPFNEQFF.